This TCR beta chain was documented in a study of T cells in narcolepsy. Turning to the study itself: Patients with NT1 or NT2 and healthy control donors were enrolled. The study's findings and limits: Blood of same and different patients, but not healthy controls, reportedly held recurring autoreactive clonotypes. Comparing one patient's CSF and blood CD4+ clonotypes highlighted HCRT- and TRIB2-specific autoreactive clonotypes.

Method: immunoSEQ multiplex PCR; TCRdb's copy keeps in-frame clones and lacks some. The sample records 2,500 or so clones, over 20% being singletons. V shed 5 bases and J shed 2 bases, with 19 bases lying between them. The CDR3 has 17 residues. The germline V gene encodes CDR1 LNHDA and CDR2 SQIVND (reference sequence). Remarks on this clone: The target antigen is unknown.

Sequencing input: cultured CD4+ T cells from cerebrospinal fluid. The J gene is TRBJ1-5, the V gene TRBV19; D is unclear. This TCR was sampled from a human donor with narcolepsy. In DNA, the CDR3 is TGTGCCAGTAGTTCTAGGACGGGTGGGTCTGGCAATCAGCCCCAGCATTTT. Amino acid sequence: CASSSRTGGSGNQPQHF.